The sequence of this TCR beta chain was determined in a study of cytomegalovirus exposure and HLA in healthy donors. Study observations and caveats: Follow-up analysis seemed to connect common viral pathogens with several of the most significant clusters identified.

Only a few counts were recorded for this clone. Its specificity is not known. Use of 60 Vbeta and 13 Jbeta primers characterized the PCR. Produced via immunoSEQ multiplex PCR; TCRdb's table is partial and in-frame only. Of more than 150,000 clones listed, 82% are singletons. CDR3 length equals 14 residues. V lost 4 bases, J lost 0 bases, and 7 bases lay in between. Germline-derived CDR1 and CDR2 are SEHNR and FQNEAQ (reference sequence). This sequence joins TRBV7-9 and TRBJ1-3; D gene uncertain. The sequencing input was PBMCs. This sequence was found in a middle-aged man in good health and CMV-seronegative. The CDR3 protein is CASSSEFSGNTIYF. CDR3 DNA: TGTGCCAGCAGCTCGGAGTTCTCTGGAAACACCATATATTTT.